Each of the 8 T cell receptor beta chains below was sequenced from the same sample in a study of shared clonotypes between healthy human individuals. Method: immunoSEQ multiplex PCR; TCRdb's copy keeps in-frame clones and lacks some. Counted here are about 1.5 million clones, nearly 99% occurring once; the ten biggest clones make up approximately 0.45%. The sample taken for sequencing was naive CD4+ T cells sorted from blood. Subset in this sample: CD45RA+ positively selected. Receptor source: a man aged 25-40 years in good health.

CDR3 DNA: TGTGCCAGCAGTGTACTGGGACTAGCGGGGACGGGTGGCGAGCAGTACTTC. Encoded protein: CASSVLGLAGTGGEQYF. This chain connects TRBV2 to TRBJ2-7, with TRBD2 matching over 13 bases. This CDR3 comprises 17 residues. Germline-derived CDR1 and CDR2 are SNHLY and FYNNEI. The V and J ends lost 4 bases and 6 bases, in that order; junction bases with no gene match: 12.

This chain links TRBV4-1 with TRBJ2-7; D remains unclear. This CDR3 spans 13 amino acids. V lost 8 bases to trimming and J lost 6 bases, with 17 bases between them. CDR1 MGHRA and CDR2 YSYEKL come from the germline V gene. This CDR3 reads CASGTEPLGEQYF. The CDR3 DNA reads TGCGCCAGCGGAACAGAACCCCTGGGCGAGCAGTACTTC.

This sequence joins TRBV7-8 and TRBJ2-3; no reliable D call. Germline V CDR1 and CDR2: SGHVS, FQNEAQ. The CDR3 runs to 15 residues. V was pared by 1 base and J by 0 bases, with 8 bases between. The CDR3 nucleotides are TGTGCCAGCAGCTTAGTCAGGACCAGCACAGATACGCAGTATTTT. This gives the protein CASSLVRTSTDTQYF.

This rearrangement joins TRBV5-1 to TRBJ2-3; no clear D. CDR1 SGHRS and CDR2 YFSETQ come from the germline V gene. V was clipped by 1 base and J by 2 bases, with 5 bases between them. This CDR3 comprises 13 residues. The chain's CDR3 is CASSLWDTDTQYF. CDR3 in DNA: TGCGCCAGCAGCTTGTGGGACACAGATACGCAGTATTTT.

V usage is TRBV7-9 and J usage is TRBJ2-7; either TRBD1 or TRBD2 may supply D (5 bases each). This CDR3 has 16 amino acids. Trimming left V 5 bases short and J 0 bases short, with 17 bases between. Germline V gene data show CDR1 as SEHNR and CDR2 as FQNEAQ (reference sequence). In DNA form, the CDR3 reads TGTGCCAGCAGCACCTTACGTTGGGGGAACTCCTACGAGCAGTACTTC. Translated: CASSTLRWGNSYEQYF.

This sequence joins TRBV5-4 and TRBJ2-1; TRBD1 aligns across 8 bases. Germline CDR1 reads SGHNT; CDR2 reads YYREEE (reference sequence). J gave up 0 bases and V 4 bases, and 3 bases lay outside the gene matches. The CDR3 length is 15 residues. The CDR3, as DNA: TGTGCCAGCAGCCCCGGACAGGGCTCCTACAATGAGCAGTTCTTC. Translated, it gives CASSPGQGSYNEQFF.

The CDR3 loop reads CASSLGDWTSGQYF. In DNA, the CDR3 is TGCGCCAGCAGCTTGGGCGACTGGACTAGCGGCCAGTACTTC. The chain carries TRBV5-1 and TRBJ2-7; TRBD2 matches 10 bases. Germline V gene data show CDR1 as SGHRS and CDR2 as YFSETQ. There are 14 residues in the CDR3. V lost 0 bases, J lost 10 bases, and 7 bases stayed unmatched. Drawing the rest from reference TRBV5-1 and TRBJ2-7, the complete variable domain is KAGVTQTPRYLIKTRGQQVTLSCSPISGHRSVSWYQQTPGQGLQFLFEYFSETQRNKGNFPGRFSGRQFSNSRSEMNVSTLELGDSALYLCASSLGDWTSGQYFGPGTRLTVT.

J is TRBJ2-2 and V is TRBV5-1; TRBD1 aligns across 9 bases. This CDR3 is 18 amino acids long. From germline, CDR1 is SGHRS and CDR2 YFSETQ. V lost 5 bases to trimming and J lost 1 base; unmatched junction nucleotides: 12. CDR3 bases: TGCGCCAGCAGGGCCGGGACAGGGTCAATCAGGAACACCGGGGAGCTGTTTTTT. Translated: CASRAGTGSIRNTGELFF.